The rows below give T cell receptor beta chains drawn from one sample of a study of cytomegalovirus exposure and HLA in healthy donors. TCRdb's table, derived via immunoSEQ multiplex PCR, lists solely in-frame clones and lacks some. The table has 150,000 or so clones, about four fifths seen once. The sequencing input was PBMCs. These receptors came from a man between 18 and 29 years old in good health and CMV-seronegative. CDR3s include the opening cysteine and the closing phenylalanine or tryptophan. Fields, in order: J gene, D gene, V gene, clone size, CDR3 protein, CDR3 DNA. The D gene is left open where the match is weak. Clone size is given for some rows only: seen once, a few or many times, or a class if the clone is expanded.

j_call: TRBJ1-5; d_call: TRBD1; v_call: TRBV4-1; clone_size: .; cdr3_aa: CASSQDRGGQPQHF; cdr3_nt: TGCGCCAGCAGCCAGGACAGGGGCGGTCAGCCCCAGCATTTT
j_call: TRBJ2-5; d_call: TRBD1; v_call: TRBV11-1; clone_size: .; cdr3_aa: CASSSDRGSEETQYF; cdr3_nt: TGTGCCAGCAGCTCCGACAGGGGCAGTGAAGAGACCCAGTACTTC
j_call: TRBJ1-4; d_call: TRBD1; v_call: TRBV7-9; clone_size: .; cdr3_aa: CASSSLRGQGNEKLFF; cdr3_nt: TGTGCCAGCAGCTCCTTAAGGGGACAGGGGAATGAAAAACTGTTTTTT
j_call: TRBJ2-2; d_call: .; v_call: TRBV5-1; clone_size: .; cdr3_aa: CASSQGAGALTGELFF; cdr3_nt: TGCGCCAGCAGTCAGGGCGCGGGGGCCTTGACCGGGGAGCTGTTTTTT
j_call: TRBJ2-7; d_call: .; v_call: TRBV6-5; clone_size: .; cdr3_aa: CASKRGNNYEQYF; cdr3_nt: TGTGCCAGCAAGCGAGGGAACAATTACGAGCAGTACTTC
j_call: TRBJ2-3; d_call: .; v_call: TRBV7-8; clone_size: .; cdr3_aa: CASSFDRTPGLTDTDTQYF; cdr3_nt: TGTGCCAGCAGCTTCGACAGGACCCCCGGTCTCACCGACACAGATACGCAGTATTTT
j_call: TRBJ1-2; d_call: TRBD1; v_call: TRBV6-5; clone_size: .; cdr3_aa: CASRRQGHGYTF; cdr3_nt: TGTGCCAGCAGAAGACAGGGCCATGGCTACACCTTC
j_call: TRBJ2-5; d_call: TRBD1; v_call: TRBV9; clone_size: .; cdr3_aa: CASSVRAGGFEETQYF; cdr3_nt: TGTGCCAGCAGCGTAAGGGCAGGGGGTTTTGAAGAGACCCAGTACTTC
j_call: TRBJ2-7; d_call: TRBD1; v_call: TRBV4-1; clone_size: .; cdr3_aa: CASSQDPYTGVAGEQYF; cdr3_nt: TGCGCCAGCAGCCAAGACCCATACACAGGGGTCGCAGGGGAGCAGTACTTC
j_call: TRBJ1-5; d_call: .; v_call: TRBV9; clone_size: .; cdr3_aa: CASSVGVASQPQHF; cdr3_nt: TGTGCCAGCAGCGTAGGTGTGGCTAGCCAGCCCCAGCATTTT
j_call: TRBJ2-5; d_call: TRBD2; v_call: TRBV15; clone_size: .; cdr3_aa: CATSRLAGKETQYF; cdr3_nt: TGTGCCACCAGTAGGCTAGCGGGAAAAGAGACCCAGTACTTC
j_call: TRBJ2-2; d_call: TRBD1; v_call: TRBV2; clone_size: .; cdr3_aa: CASSLTGGHNTGELFF; cdr3_nt: TGTGCCAGCAGTCTAACAGGGGGACACAACACCGGGGAGCTGTTTTTT
j_call: TRBJ2-1; d_call: TRBD1; v_call: TRBV7-3; clone_size: few; cdr3_aa: CASSTGTGPYNEQFF; cdr3_nt: TGTGCCAGCAGCACCGGGACAGGGCCCTACAATGAGCAGTTCTTC
j_call: TRBJ1-2; d_call: TRBD1; v_call: TRBV4-1; clone_size: .; cdr3_aa: CASSQVAGQGNYGYTF; cdr3_nt: TGCGCCAGCAGCCAAGTAGCTGGACAGGGGAACTATGGCTACACCTTC
j_call: TRBJ2-1; d_call: TRBD1; v_call: TRBV5-1; clone_size: .; cdr3_aa: CASSLPDRVSAEQFF; cdr3_nt: TGCGCCAGCAGCTTACCTGACAGGGTTTCGGCGGAGCAGTTCTTC
j_call: TRBJ1-3; d_call: TRBD1; v_call: TRBV27; clone_size: .; cdr3_aa: CASSLSRGTGSTIYF; cdr3_nt: TGTGCCAGCAGTTTATCGAGGGGGACAGGGTCCACCATATATTTT
j_call: TRBJ1-4; d_call: TRBD1; v_call: TRBV7-9; clone_size: .; cdr3_aa: CASSLGTGIGEKLFF; cdr3_nt: TGTGCCAGCAGCTTAGGGACAGGGATTGGGGAAAAACTGTTTTTT
j_call: TRBJ1-1; d_call: .; v_call: TRBV2; clone_size: few; cdr3_aa: CASRGGLNTEAFF; cdr3_nt: TGTGCCAGCAGGGGGGGGCTGAACACTGAAGCTTTCTTT
j_call: TRBJ1-2; d_call: TRBD1; v_call: TRBV11-2; clone_size: .; cdr3_aa: CASSMRDRGLEGYTF; cdr3_nt: TGTGCCAGCAGCATGAGGGACAGGGGGCTTGAAGGCTACACCTTC
j_call: TRBJ1-1; d_call: .; v_call: TRBV14; clone_size: .; cdr3_aa: CASSQALGTEAFF; cdr3_nt: TGTGCCAGCAGCCAAGCCCTCGGCACTGAAGCTTTCTTT
j_call: TRBJ1-3; d_call: TRBD1; v_call: TRBV13; clone_size: few; cdr3_aa: CASSDHRGPKNTIYF; cdr3_nt: TGTGCCAGCAGCGACCACAGGGGGCCAAAGAACACCATATATTTT
j_call: TRBJ2-1; d_call: TRBD2; v_call: TRBV15; clone_size: few; cdr3_aa: CATSRFSGGYEQFF; cdr3_nt: TGTGCCACCAGCAGATTTAGCGGGGGCTATGAGCAGTTCTTC
j_call: TRBJ1-2; d_call: .; v_call: TRBV9; clone_size: .; cdr3_aa: CASNRQGFPLDGYTF; cdr3_nt: TGTGCCAGCAACAGGCAGGGGTTTCCTTTAGATGGCTACACCTTC
j_call: TRBJ2-6; d_call: TRBD1; v_call: TRBV4-3; clone_size: .; cdr3_aa: CASSQHPDRQGDQSGANVLTF; cdr3_nt: TGCGCCAGCAGCCAACATCCTGACAGACAGGGCGACCAATCTGGGGCCAACGTCCTGACTTTC
j_call: TRBJ1-3; d_call: .; v_call: TRBV23-1; clone_size: .; cdr3_aa: CASSQGQLGPRNTIYF; cdr3_nt: TGCGCCAGCAGTCAAGGACAGCTTGGCCCGCGAAACACCATATATTTT
j_call: TRBJ1-2; d_call: .; v_call: TRBV5-4; clone_size: few; cdr3_aa: CASSFGGYYYGYTF; cdr3_nt: TGTGCCAGCAGCTTCGGGGGGTACTACTATGGCTACACCTTC
j_call: TRBJ1-1; d_call: .; v_call: TRBV5-1; clone_size: few; cdr3_aa: CASSLEQGWVNTEAFF; cdr3_nt: TGCGCCAGCAGCTTGGAACAGGGATGGGTGAACACTGAAGCTTTCTTT
j_call: TRBJ2-3; d_call: TRBD2; v_call: TRBV2; clone_size: .; cdr3_aa: CASRISGSTDTQYF; cdr3_nt: TGTGCCAGCAGGATTAGCGGGAGCACAGATACGCAGTATTTT
j_call: TRBJ2-5; d_call: .; v_call: TRBV6-5; clone_size: few; cdr3_aa: CASSSGERETQYF; cdr3_nt: TGTGCCAGCAGTTCCGGGGAGCGGGAGACCCAGTACTTC
j_call: TRBJ2-5; d_call: TRBD2; v_call: TRBV27; clone_size: few; cdr3_aa: CASSQLLAGGPKETQYF; cdr3_nt: TGTGCCAGCAGTCAACTTTTGGCGGGGGGTCCTAAAGAGACCCAGTACTTC
j_call: TRBJ2-3; d_call: .; v_call: TRBV9; clone_size: .; cdr3_aa: CASSGTLSLDTQYF; cdr3_nt: TGTGCCAGCAGCGGGACTTTGTCCCTAGATACGCAGTATTTT
j_call: TRBJ1-2; d_call: .; v_call: TRBV28; clone_size: .; cdr3_aa: CAGAGYGYTF; cdr3_nt: TGTGCCGGGGCTGGCTATGGCTACACCTTC
j_call: TRBJ1-2; d_call: TRBD1; v_call: TRBV5-6; clone_size: .; cdr3_aa: CASSLQQGSGYGYTF; cdr3_nt: TGTGCCAGCAGCTTGCAACAGGGGTCGGGCTATGGCTACACCTTC
j_call: TRBJ1-5; d_call: TRBD1; v_call: TRBV7-8; clone_size: .; cdr3_aa: CASSPTGGKDQPQHF; cdr3_nt: TGTGCCAGCAGCCCTACAGGGGGCAAGGATCAGCCCCAGCATTTT
j_call: TRBJ2-3; d_call: .; v_call: TRBV29-1; clone_size: .; cdr3_aa: CSVALLGTDTQYF; cdr3_nt: TGCAGCGTTGCCCTCCTAGGCACAGATACGCAGTATTTT
j_call: TRBJ2-1; d_call: .; v_call: TRBV18; clone_size: .; cdr3_aa: CASSRRRVTYNEQFF; cdr3_nt: TGTGCCAGCTCACGGCGTCGGGTGACCTACAATGAGCAGTTCTTC
j_call: TRBJ1-2; d_call: .; v_call: TRBV19; clone_size: few; cdr3_aa: CASSIVVQPEYAGGYGYTF; cdr3_nt: TGTGCCAGTAGTATAGTAGTACAACCGGAGTACGCAGGAGGCTATGGCTACACCTTC
j_call: TRBJ1-5; d_call: .; v_call: TRBV19; clone_size: .; cdr3_aa: CASNPRVEQPQHF; cdr3_nt: TGTGCCAGTAACCCCAGGGTAGAGCAGCCCCAGCATTTT
j_call: TRBJ2-1; d_call: .; v_call: TRBV6-1; clone_size: .; cdr3_aa: CASSEDYRPYNEQFF; cdr3_nt: TGTGCCAGCAGTGAAGACTATCGCCCCTACAATGAGCAGTTCTTC
j_call: TRBJ2-5; d_call: .; v_call: TRBV7-3; clone_size: few; cdr3_aa: CASSPTPSEGTQYF; cdr3_nt: TGTGCCAGCAGCCCTACACCGTCCGAGGGGACCCAGTACTTC
j_call: TRBJ1-5; d_call: TRBD1; v_call: TRBV28; clone_size: .; cdr3_aa: CASSSGGPWEPQHF; cdr3_nt: TGTGCCAGCAGTTCAGGGGGCCCTTGGGAGCCCCAGCATTTT
j_call: TRBJ2-2; d_call: .; v_call: TRBV27; clone_size: .; cdr3_aa: CASSPLTGELFF; cdr3_nt: TGTGCCAGCAGTCCCCTCACCGGGGAGCTGTTTTTT
j_call: TRBJ2-7; d_call: TRBD2; v_call: TRBV9; clone_size: .; cdr3_aa: CASSVGTSGGQGQYF; cdr3_nt: TGTGCCAGCAGCGTTGGGACTAGCGGGGGGCAGGGGCAGTACTTC
j_call: TRBJ2-5; d_call: TRBD2; v_call: TRBV27; clone_size: few; cdr3_aa: CASSTYGLAGGPGETQYF; cdr3_nt: TGTGCCAGCAGCACTTATGGACTAGCGGGGGGGCCGGGAGAGACCCAGTACTTC
j_call: TRBJ2-2; d_call: .; v_call: TRBV7-9; clone_size: .; cdr3_aa: CASSLGIVTGELFF; cdr3_nt: TGTGCCAGCAGCTTAGGCATAGTCACCGGGGAGCTGTTTTTT
j_call: TRBJ1-6; d_call: .; v_call: TRBV4-1; clone_size: .; cdr3_aa: CASSQGDRTNSPLHF; cdr3_nt: TGCGCCAGCAGCCAAGGAGACAGGACTAATTCACCCCTCCACTTT
j_call: TRBJ1-5; d_call: TRBD1; v_call: TRBV2; clone_size: .; cdr3_aa: CASTAPGTGGSNQPQHF; cdr3_nt: TGTGCCAGCACCGCACCCGGGACAGGGGGCAGCAATCAGCCCCAGCATTTT
j_call: TRBJ2-6; d_call: .; v_call: TRBV15; clone_size: .; cdr3_aa: CATSPGHSGANGLTF; cdr3_nt: TGTGCCACCAGTCCCGGGCACTCTGGGGCCAACGGCCTGACTTTC
j_call: TRBJ1-2; d_call: .; v_call: TRBV5-4; clone_size: .; cdr3_aa: CASSPGNYGYTF; cdr3_nt: TGTGCCAGCAGCCCAGGGAACTATGGCTACACCTTC
j_call: TRBJ2-5; d_call: .; v_call: TRBV7-2; clone_size: .; cdr3_aa: CASSLVRQGGTQYF; cdr3_nt: TGTGCCAGCAGCTTAGTTCGGCAGGGGGGGACCCAGTACTTC
j_call: TRBJ2-2; d_call: .; v_call: TRBV7-2; clone_size: .; cdr3_aa: CASSLAGGVGELFF; cdr3_nt: TGTGCCAGCAGCTTAGCTGGGGGCGTCGGGGAGCTGTTTTTT
j_call: TRBJ1-1; d_call: .; v_call: TRBV7-2; clone_size: few; cdr3_aa: CASSWRDSRGAEAFF; cdr3_nt: TGTGCCAGCAGCTGGCGGGACTCACGGGGCGCTGAAGCTTTCTTT
j_call: TRBJ1-3; d_call: .; v_call: TRBV7-9; clone_size: .; cdr3_aa: CASSLRGNSENTIYF; cdr3_nt: TGTGCCAGCAGCCTCAGGGGAAATAGCGAAAACACCATATATTTT
j_call: TRBJ1-4; d_call: .; v_call: TRBV28; clone_size: .; cdr3_aa: CASSLYTGKLFF; cdr3_nt: TGTGCCAGCAGTTTATACACGGGGAAACTGTTTTTT
j_call: TRBJ2-5; d_call: .; v_call: TRBV5-6; clone_size: .; cdr3_aa: CASLSGRETQYF; cdr3_nt: TGTGCCAGCCTCTCCGGGAGAGAGACCCAGTACTTC
j_call: TRBJ2-3; d_call: .; v_call: TRBV5-4; clone_size: .; cdr3_aa: CASSRTGDTQYF; cdr3_nt: TGTGCCAGCAGCCGAACAGGGGATACGCAGTATTTT